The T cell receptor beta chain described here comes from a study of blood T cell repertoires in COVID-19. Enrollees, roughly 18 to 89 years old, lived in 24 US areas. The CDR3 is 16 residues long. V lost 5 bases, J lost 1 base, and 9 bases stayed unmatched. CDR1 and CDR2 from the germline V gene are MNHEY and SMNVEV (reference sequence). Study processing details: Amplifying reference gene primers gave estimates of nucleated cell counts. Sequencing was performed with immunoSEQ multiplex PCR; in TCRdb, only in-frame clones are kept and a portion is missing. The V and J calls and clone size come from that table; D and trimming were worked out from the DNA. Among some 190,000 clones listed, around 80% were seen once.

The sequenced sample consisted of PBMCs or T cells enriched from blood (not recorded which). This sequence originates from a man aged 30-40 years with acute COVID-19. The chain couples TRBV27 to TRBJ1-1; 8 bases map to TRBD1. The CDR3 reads CASSTKLTGGNTEAFF. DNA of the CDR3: TGTGCCAGCAGTACTAAACTAACAGGGGGGAACACTGAAGCTTTCTTT.